The source of this T cell receptor (beta chain) is a study of tumor-infiltrating lymphocytes in primary liver carcinoma. This CDR3 is built from 15 residues. J was trimmed by 7 bases and V by 7 bases; bases with no gene match: 10. Germline V CDR1 and CDR2: MNHEY, SVGAGI. Total RNA and DNA came together from about 21-30 mg of bulk tissue without cell sorting. The sample holds a few counts of this clonotype. Antigen unknown. A constant-region primer primed TCR beta cDNA synthesis from 500 ng of total RNA. What produced the TCR beta libraries was three nested multiplex PCR rounds using slightly modified ARM-PCR. Use of TRBV1-TRBV30 forward primers with a C-beta reverse primer characterized the first two PCR rounds, which lasted about 10 cycles each. TCRdb reprocessed the multiplex PCR reads via MiXCR and lists one record per CDR3 protein. The sample shows approximately 190,000 distinct CDR3 sequences, around four fifths of them seen only once.

Study-level results: Only about 7-24% of top clones showed up in all five tumor regions.

This chain connects TRBV6-5 to TRBJ2-1; 10 nucleotides line up with TRBD2. The material sequenced was tumor tissue from primary liver carcinoma. This receptor was taken from a middle-aged man with primary liver carcinoma and hepatitis B virus infection. The CDR3 region is CASTRAGGTYNEQFF. CDR3 in DNA: TGTGCCAGCACCCGAGCGGGAGGGACATATAATGAGCAGTTCTTC.